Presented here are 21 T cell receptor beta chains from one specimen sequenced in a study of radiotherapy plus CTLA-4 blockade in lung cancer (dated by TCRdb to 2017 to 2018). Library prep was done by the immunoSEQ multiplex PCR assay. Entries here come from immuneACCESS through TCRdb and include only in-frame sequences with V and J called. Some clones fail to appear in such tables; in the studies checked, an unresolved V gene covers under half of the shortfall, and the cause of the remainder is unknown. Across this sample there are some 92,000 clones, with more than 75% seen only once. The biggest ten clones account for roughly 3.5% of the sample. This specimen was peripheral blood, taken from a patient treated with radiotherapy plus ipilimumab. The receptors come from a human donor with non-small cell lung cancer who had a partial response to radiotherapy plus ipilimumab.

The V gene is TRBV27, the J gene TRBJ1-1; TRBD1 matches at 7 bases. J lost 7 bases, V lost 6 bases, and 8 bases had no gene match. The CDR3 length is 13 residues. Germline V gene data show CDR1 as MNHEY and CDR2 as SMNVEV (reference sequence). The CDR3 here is CASREGGTDEAFF. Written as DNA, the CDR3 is TGTGCCAGCAGAGAAGGGGGCACCGATGAAGCTTTCTTT.

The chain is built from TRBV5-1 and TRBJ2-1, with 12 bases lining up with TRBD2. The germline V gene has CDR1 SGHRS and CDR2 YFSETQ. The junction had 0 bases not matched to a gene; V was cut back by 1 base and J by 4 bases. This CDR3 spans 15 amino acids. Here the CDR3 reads CASSLTSGGYNEQFF. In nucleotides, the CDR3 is TGCGCCAGCAGCTTGACTAGCGGGGGGTACAATGAGCAGTTCTTC.

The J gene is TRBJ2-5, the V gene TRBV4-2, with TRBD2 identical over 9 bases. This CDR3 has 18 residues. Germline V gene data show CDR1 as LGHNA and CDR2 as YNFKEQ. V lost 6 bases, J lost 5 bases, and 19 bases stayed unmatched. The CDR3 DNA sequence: TGTGCCAGCAGTGGGAGAAGTCTAGCGGGATGGGGGGAGGAGACCCAGTACTTC. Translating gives CASSGRSLAGWGEETQYF.

In DNA form, the CDR3 reads TGTGCCAGCAGCTCACTAGCGGGAAACGACTACAATGAGCAGTTCTTC. Its protein is CASSSLAGNDYNEQFF. V gene TRBV9 combines with J gene TRBJ2-1; TRBD2 matches at 10 bases. The V gene's germline CDR1 is SGDLS and CDR2 YYNGEE. V trimming: 4 bases; J trimming: 3 bases; junction bases outside the gene matches: 7. CDR3 length: 16 residues. Full variable domain (outside the CDR3, taken from reference TRBV9 and TRBJ2-1): DSGVTQTPKHLITATGQRVTLRCSPRSGDLSVYWYQQSLDQGLQFLIQYYNGEERAKGNILERFSAQQFPDLHSELNLSSLELGDSALYFCASSSLAGNDYNEQFFGPGTRLTVL.

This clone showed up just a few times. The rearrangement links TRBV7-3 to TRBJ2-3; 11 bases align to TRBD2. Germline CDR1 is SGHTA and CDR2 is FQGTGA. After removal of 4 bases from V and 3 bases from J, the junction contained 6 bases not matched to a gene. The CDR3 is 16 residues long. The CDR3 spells CASSCRLAGRTDTQYF. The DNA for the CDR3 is TGTGCCAGCAGCTGCCGACTAGCGGGGAGGACAGATACGCAGTATTTT.

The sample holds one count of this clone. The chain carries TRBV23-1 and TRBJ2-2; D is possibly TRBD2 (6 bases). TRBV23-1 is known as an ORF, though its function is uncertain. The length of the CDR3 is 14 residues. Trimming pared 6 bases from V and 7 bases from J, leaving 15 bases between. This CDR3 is CASRIERESGELFF. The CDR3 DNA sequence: TGCGCCAGCAGGATAGAACGGGAGAGCGGGGAGCTGTTTTTT.

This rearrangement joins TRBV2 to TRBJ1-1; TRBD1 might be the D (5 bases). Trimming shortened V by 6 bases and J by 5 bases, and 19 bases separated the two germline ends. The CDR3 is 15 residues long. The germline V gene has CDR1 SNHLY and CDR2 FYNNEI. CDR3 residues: CASSTTGGGGTEAFF. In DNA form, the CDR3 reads TGTGCCAGCAGCACCACCGGCGGGGGAGGGACTGAAGCTTTCTTT.

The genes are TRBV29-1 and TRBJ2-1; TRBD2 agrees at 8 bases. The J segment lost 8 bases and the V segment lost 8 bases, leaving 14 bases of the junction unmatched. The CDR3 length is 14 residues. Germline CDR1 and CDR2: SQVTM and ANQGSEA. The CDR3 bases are TGCAGCCACCCAAGCGGGAGTTCCCCCGATGAGCAGTTCTTC. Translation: CSHPSGSSPDEQFF.

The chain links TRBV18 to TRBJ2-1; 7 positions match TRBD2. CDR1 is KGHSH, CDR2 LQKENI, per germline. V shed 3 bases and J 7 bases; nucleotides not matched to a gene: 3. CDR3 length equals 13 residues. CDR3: CASSPGRENEQFF. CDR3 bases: TGTGCCAGCTCACCGGGGCGGGAGAATGAGCAGTTCTTC.

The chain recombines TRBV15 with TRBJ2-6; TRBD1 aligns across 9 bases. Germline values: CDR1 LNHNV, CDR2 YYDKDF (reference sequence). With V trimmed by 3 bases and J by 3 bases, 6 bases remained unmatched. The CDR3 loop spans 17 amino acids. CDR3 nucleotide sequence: TGTGCCACCAGCAGGGGACAGGGAAGCTATGGGGCCAACGTCCTGACTTTC. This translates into CATSRGQGSYGANVLTF.

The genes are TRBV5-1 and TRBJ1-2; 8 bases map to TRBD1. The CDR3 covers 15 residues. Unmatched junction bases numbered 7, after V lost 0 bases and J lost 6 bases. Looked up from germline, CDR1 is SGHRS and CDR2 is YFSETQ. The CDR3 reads CASSLGAGGENGYTF. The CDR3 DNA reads TGCGCCAGCAGCTTGGGGGCAGGGGGCGAGAATGGCTACACCTTC. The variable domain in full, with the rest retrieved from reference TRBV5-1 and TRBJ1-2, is KAGVTQTPRYLIKTRGQQVTLSCSPISGHRSVSWYQQTPGQGLQFLFEYFSETQRNKGNFPGRFSGRQFSNSRSEMNVSTLELGDSALYLCASSLGAGGENGYTFGSGTRLTVV.

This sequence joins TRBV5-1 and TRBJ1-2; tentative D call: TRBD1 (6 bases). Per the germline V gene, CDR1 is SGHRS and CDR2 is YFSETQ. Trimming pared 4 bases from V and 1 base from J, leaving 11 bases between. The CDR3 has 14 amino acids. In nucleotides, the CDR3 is TGCGCCAGCAGCCCGGACAGCGATAACTATGGCTACACCTTC. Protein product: CASSPDSDNYGYTF. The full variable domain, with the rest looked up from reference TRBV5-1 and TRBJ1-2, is KAGVTQTPRYLIKTRGQQVTLSCSPISGHRSVSWYQQTPGQGLQFLFEYFSETQRNKGNFPGRFSGRQFSNSRSEMNVSTLELGDSALYLCASSPDSDNYGYTFGSGTRLTVV.

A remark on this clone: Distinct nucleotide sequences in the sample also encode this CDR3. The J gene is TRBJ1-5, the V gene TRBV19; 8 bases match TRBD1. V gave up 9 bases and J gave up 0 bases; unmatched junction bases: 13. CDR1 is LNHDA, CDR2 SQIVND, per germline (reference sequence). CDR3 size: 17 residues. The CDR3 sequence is CASTSGQGANSNQPQHF. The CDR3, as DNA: TGTGCCAGCACCTCGGGGCAGGGGGCGAATAGCAATCAGCCCCAGCATTTT.

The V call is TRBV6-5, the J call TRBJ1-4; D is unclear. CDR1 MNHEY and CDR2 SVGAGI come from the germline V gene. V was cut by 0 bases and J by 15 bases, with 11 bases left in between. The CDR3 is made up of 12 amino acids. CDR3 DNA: TGTGCCAGCAGTTACTCGACTGGTCTCTTGTTTTTT. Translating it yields CASSYSTGLLFF.

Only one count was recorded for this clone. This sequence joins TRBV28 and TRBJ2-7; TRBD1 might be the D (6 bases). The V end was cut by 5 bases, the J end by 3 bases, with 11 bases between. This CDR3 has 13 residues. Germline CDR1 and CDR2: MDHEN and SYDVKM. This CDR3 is CASSGEQGYEQYF. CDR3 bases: TGTGCCAGCAGTGGCGAACAGGGCTACGAGCAGTACTTC. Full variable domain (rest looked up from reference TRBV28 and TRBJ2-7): DVKVTQSSRYLVKRTGEKVFLECVQDMDHENMFWYRQDPGLGLRLIYFSYDVKMKEKGDIPEGYSVSREKKERFSLILESASTNQTSMYLCASSGEQGYEQYFGPGTRLTVT.

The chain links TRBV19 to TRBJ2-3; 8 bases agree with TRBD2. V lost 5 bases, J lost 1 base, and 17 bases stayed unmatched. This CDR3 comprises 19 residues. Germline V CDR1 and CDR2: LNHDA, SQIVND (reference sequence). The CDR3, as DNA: TGTGCCAGTAGTGTCATTCCAGCGGGAGTGGCCCGAGGCACAGATACGCAGTATTTT. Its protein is CASSVIPAGVARGTDTQYF.

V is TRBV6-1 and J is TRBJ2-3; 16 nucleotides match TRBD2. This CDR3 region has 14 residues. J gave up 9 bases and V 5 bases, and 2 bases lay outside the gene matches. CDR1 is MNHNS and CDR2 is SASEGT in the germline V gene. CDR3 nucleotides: TGTGCCAGCAGTTTGGGACTAGCGGGAGGGACGCAGTATTTT. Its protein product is CASSLGLAGGTQYF.

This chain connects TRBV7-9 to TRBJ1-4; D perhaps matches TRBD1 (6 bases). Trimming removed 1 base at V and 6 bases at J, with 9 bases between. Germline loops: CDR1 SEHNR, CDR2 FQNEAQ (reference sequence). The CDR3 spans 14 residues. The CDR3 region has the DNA TGTGCCAGCAGCTTAGACAGGGTATATGAAAAACTGTTTTTT. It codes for CASSLDRVYEKLFF. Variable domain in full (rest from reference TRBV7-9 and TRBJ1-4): DTGVSQNPRHKITKRGQNVTFRCDPISEHNRLYWYRQTLGQGPEFLTYFQNEAQLEKSRLLSDRFSAERPKGSFSTLEIQRTEQGDSAMYLCASSLDRVYEKLFFGSGTQLSVL.

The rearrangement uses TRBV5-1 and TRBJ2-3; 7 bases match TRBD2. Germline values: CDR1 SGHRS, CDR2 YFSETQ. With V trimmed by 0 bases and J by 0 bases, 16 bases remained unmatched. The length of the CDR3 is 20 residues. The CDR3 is CASSLGGGAGRDMSTDTQYF. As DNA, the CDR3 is TGCGCCAGCAGCTTGGGAGGAGGAGCGGGAAGGGATATGAGCACAGATACGCAGTATTTT.

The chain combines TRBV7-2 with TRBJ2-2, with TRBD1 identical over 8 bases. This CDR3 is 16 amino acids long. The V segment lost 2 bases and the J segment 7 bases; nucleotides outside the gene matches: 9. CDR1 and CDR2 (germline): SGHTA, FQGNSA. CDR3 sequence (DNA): TGTGCCAGCAGCTTATTTGGACAGGGTTTAGGCGGGGAGCTGTTTTTT. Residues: CASSLFGQGLGGELFF.

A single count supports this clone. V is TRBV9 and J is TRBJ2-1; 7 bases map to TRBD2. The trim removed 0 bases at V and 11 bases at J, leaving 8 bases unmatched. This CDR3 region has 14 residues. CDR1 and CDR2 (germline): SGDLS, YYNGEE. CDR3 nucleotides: TGTGCCAGCAGCGTAGATCCTCTAGCGGTGAAGCAGTTCTTC. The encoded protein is CASSVDPLAVKQFF.